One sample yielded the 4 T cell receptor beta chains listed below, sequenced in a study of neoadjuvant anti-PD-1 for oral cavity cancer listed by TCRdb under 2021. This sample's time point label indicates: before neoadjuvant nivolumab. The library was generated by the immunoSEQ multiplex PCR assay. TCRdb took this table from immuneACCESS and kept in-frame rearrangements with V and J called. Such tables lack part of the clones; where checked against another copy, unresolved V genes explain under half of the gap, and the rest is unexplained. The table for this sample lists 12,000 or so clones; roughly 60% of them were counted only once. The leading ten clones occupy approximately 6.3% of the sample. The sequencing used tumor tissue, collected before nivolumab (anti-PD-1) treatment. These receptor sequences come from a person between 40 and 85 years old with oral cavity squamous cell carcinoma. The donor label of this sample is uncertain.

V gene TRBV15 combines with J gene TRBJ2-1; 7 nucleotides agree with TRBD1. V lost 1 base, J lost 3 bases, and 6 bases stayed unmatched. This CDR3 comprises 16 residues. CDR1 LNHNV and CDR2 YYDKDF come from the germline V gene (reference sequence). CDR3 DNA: TGTGCCACCAGCAGAGCGACAGGGCCAAACTACAATGAGCAGTTCTTC. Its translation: CATSRATGPNYNEQFF.

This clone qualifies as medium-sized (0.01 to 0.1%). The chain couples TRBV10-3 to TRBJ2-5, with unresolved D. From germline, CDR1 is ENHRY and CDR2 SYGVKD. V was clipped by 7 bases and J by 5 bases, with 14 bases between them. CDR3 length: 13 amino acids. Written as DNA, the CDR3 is TGTGCCATCACCTGGACCTTGGGGGAGACCCAGTACTTC. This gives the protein CAITWTLGETQYF.

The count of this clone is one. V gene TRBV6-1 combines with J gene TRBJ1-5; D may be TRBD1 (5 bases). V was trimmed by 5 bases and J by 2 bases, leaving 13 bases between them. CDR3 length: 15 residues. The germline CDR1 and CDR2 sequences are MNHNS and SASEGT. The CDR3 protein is CASSHGTPGNQPQHF. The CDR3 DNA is TGTGCCAGCAGTCACGGGACTCCTGGCAATCAGCCCCAGCATTTT.

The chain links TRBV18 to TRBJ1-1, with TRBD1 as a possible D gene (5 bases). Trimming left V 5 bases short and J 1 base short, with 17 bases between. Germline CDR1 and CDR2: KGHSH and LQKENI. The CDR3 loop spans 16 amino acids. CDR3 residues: CASSTLPGLKNTEAFF. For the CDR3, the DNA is TGTGCCAGCTCAACCTTACCGGGACTTAAGAACACTGAAGCTTTCTTT.